This T cell receptor beta chain was found in a study of shared clonotypes between healthy human individuals. The CDR3 sequence is 16 residues long. CDR1 MNHNY and CDR2 SVGAGI come from the germline V gene (reference sequence). Trimming removed 0 bases at V and 2 bases at J, with 14 bases between. Libraries were prepared by immunoSEQ multiplex PCR; TCRdb keeps only in-frame clonotypes and omits some of them. The data show about 340,000 clones, 70% to 75% seen once. All donors were healthy HIV-negative adults lacking recent acute infections or vaccinations. The V and J genes are TRBV6-6 and TRBJ2-7, with D hard to call. The clonotype comes from a man aged 25-45 years in good health. Sequencing input: memory CD4+ T cells sorted from blood. Subset described: CD45RA-negative fraction. CDR3 sequence (DNA): TGTGCCAGCAGTTACTCTCGCTCGATCGTACCCTACGAGCAGTACTTC. Protein sequence: CASSYSRSIVPYEQYF.